The 27 T cell receptor beta chains given below trace back to one sample, sequenced in a study of T cell responses to AZD1222 COVID-19 vaccine. Profiled with immunoSEQ multiplex PCR; TCRdb holds only in-frame clones, not every one. There are approximately 70,000 clones in the sample; over 70% occur only once, and 11% to 15% lies in the top ten. The input for sequencing was peripheral blood, taken 28 days after the second AZD1222 dose. The source of these receptors is an adult who received the AZD1222 COVID-19 vaccine.

The chain carries TRBV30 and TRBJ1-3, with D possibly being TRBD1 (5 bases). V was shortened by 5 bases and J by 4 bases, with 12 bases between the two germline ends. The CDR3 spans 13 residues. Germline CDR1 and CDR2: GTSNPN and SVGIG (reference sequence). The DNA of the CDR3 is TGTGCCTGGGGGCCCGGGGCCGGAAACACCATATATTTT. Translation gives CAWGPGAGNTIYF.

This sequence joins TRBV10-3 and TRBJ1-1; 8 positions match TRBD1. V shed 1 base, J shed 8 bases, and the junction held 6 bases outside the gene matches. CDR1 is ENHRY, CDR2 SYGVKD, per germline. This CDR3 region has 14 residues. The CDR3 DNA sequence: TGTGCCATCAGTGAGTTGGAGGGACAGGTCGAAGCTTTCTTT. Translation: CAISELEGQVEAFF.

The chain couples TRBV6-1 to TRBJ1-2, with D possibly matching TRBD1 (5 bases). This CDR3 is built from 17 residues. Trimming stripped 3 bases from V and 0 bases from J, with 17 bases between. Germline V gene sequence: CDR1 MNHNS, CDR2 SASEGT. The CDR3 DNA follows: TGTGCCAGCAGTGATGGCAGGGCAAACCCAGCTAACTATGGCTACACCTTC. Translation: CASSDGRANPANYGYTF.

V is TRBV24-1 and J is TRBJ2-3; 8 nucleotides agree with TRBD2. CDR1 and CDR2 from the germline V gene are KGHDR and SFDVKD. The CDR3 sequence is 15 residues long. V lost 5 bases, J lost 5 bases, and 8 bases stayed unmatched. The CDR3 here is CATSGSGGDRDTQYF. In DNA, the CDR3 is TGTGCCACCAGTGGAAGCGGGGGTGATCGAGATACGCAGTATTTT.

The chain recombines TRBV18 with TRBJ2-7; TRBD2 aligns across 12 bases. V gave up 5 bases and J gave up 2 bases; unmatched junction bases: 1. The CDR3 is 14 amino acids. Germline V gives CDR1 KGHSH, CDR2 LQKENI. CDR3 protein: CASSSSGGAYEQYF. As DNA, the CDR3 is TGTGCCAGCTCATCTAGCGGGGGGGCCTACGAGCAGTACTTC.

This clone appeared once. CDR3 DNA sequence: TGCGCCAGCAGCCCTACCGGGACAGGGTTCTACGAGCAGTACTTC. Amino acids: CASSPTGTGFYEQYF. This rearrangement joins TRBV5-1 to TRBJ2-7, with 9 bases aligning to TRBD1. Germline-derived CDR1 and CDR2 are SGHRS and YFSETQ. CDR3 length: 15 residues. V trimming: 4 bases; J trimming: 3 bases; junction bases outside the gene matches: 8. The whole variable domain, remainder taken from reference TRBV5-1 and TRBJ2-7, is KAGVTQTPRYLIKTRGQQVTLSCSPISGHRSVSWYQQTPGQGLQFLFEYFSETQRNKGNFPGRFSGRQFSNSRSEMNVSTLELGDSALYLCASSPTGTGFYEQYFGPGTRLTVT.

The genes are TRBV19 and TRBJ1-5, with D hard to call. Germline V gives CDR1 LNHDA, CDR2 SQIVND (reference sequence). Trimming cost V 6 bases and J 2 bases, with 8 bases left between them. The CDR3 totals 13 residues. The CDR3: CASSGRRNQPQHF. The CDR3 DNA follows: TGTGCCAGTAGCGGGCGGCGCAATCAGCCCCAGCATTTT.

The CDR3 DNA follows: TGCGCCAGCATAGGTGGCGGGGGATTCCTGAGGAATGAGCAGTTCTTC. Amino acids: CASIGGGGFLRNEQFF. The V call is TRBV23-1, the J call TRBJ2-1; 7 nucleotides agree with TRBD2. TRBV23-1 is assigned to the ORF class and has an uncertain function. The CDR3 runs 16 residues. Losses at the gene ends were 7 bases for V and 7 bases for J; bases not matched to a gene: 16.

The gene calls are TRBV15 and TRBJ1-4; D not certain. CDR3 size: 18 residues. Germline values: CDR1 LNHNV, CDR2 YYDKDF (reference sequence). Trimming removed 4 bases at V and 5 bases at J, with 23 bases between. In DNA form, the CDR3 reads TGTGCCACCAGCACTATATCTCTATCGGGCAGACCGAATGAAAAACTGTTTTTT. Its protein is CATSTISLSGRPNEKLFF.

The gene calls are TRBV6-5 and TRBJ1-4; the D is unclear. From germline, CDR1 is MNHEY and CDR2 SVGAGI. The CDR3 spans 14 residues. The V gene lost 2 bases and the J gene lost 10 bases, with 14 bases spanning the gap. The DNA for the CDR3 is TGTGCCAGCAGTTACGAGGTGGGGTTGAGAAAACTGTTTTTT. The encoded protein is CASSYEVGLRKLFF.

This chain connects TRBV5-1 to TRBJ1-6; tentative D call: TRBD1 (6 bases). The germline CDR1 and CDR2 sequences are SGHRS and YFSETQ. CDR3 length equals 14 residues. V lost 1 base and J lost 7, with 9 bases in between. DNA for the CDR3: TGCGCCAGCAGCTTGCCGCAGGGGAATTCACCCCTCCACTTT. Translated, it gives CASSLPQGNSPLHF.

V is TRBV30 and J is TRBJ1-4; 8 bases map to TRBD1. The CDR3 consists of 15 residues. The V gene end was trimmed by 1 base and the J gene end by 3 bases; junction bases not matched to a gene: 4. Germline V gives CDR1 GTSNPN, CDR2 SVGIG (reference sequence). The CDR3 coding sequence is TGTGCCTGGAGTGCCAACAGGGGGTCTAATGAAAAACTGTTTTTT. Encoded protein: CAWSANRGSNEKLFF.

CDR3: CASRPQGDNSPLHF. CDR3 in DNA: TGTGCCAGCAGGCCACAGGGGGATAATTCACCCCTCCACTTT. This chain joins TRBV3-1 (or the pseudogene TRBV3-2) and TRBJ1-6; TRBD1 matches 8 bases. This CDR3 comprises 14 residues. J gave up 5 bases and V 6 bases, and 3 bases lay outside the gene matches. Germline V gene sequence: CDR1 LGHDT, CDR2 YNNKEL (reference sequence).

The chain has TRBV18 and TRBJ2-5; maybe TRBD2 (5 bases). Germline assignment: CDR1 KGHSH and CDR2 LQKENI. Trimming took 3 bases from V and 7 from J, leaving 12 bases between them. The CDR3 is made up of 13 amino acids. CDR3 nucleotide sequence: TGTGCCAGCTCACCGACCCCTAGCTGGACCCAGTACTTC. Its protein is CASSPTPSWTQYF. The entire variable domain, with the rest obtained from reference TRBV18 and TRBJ2-5, is as follows: NAGVMQNPRHLVRRRGQEARLRCSPMKGHSHVYWYRQLPEEGLKFMVYLQKENIIDESGMPKERFSAEFPKEGPSILRIQQVVRGDSAAYFCASSPTPSWTQYFGPGTRLLVL.

The rearrangement links TRBV30 to TRBJ2-3; no definite D call. Per germline, CDR1 GTSNPN and CDR2 SVGIG (reference sequence). Trimming took off 0 bases at V and 3 bases at J, with 7 bases between the two ends. The CDR3 consists of 13 residues. CDR3 in amino acids: CAWSVRATDTQYF. In DNA form, the CDR3 reads TGTGCCTGGAGTGTAAGAGCGACAGATACGCAGTATTTT.

This clone was observed once. V gene TRBV6-5 combines with J gene TRBJ2-3, with 8 bases that match TRBD1. Per the germline V gene, CDR1 is MNHEY and CDR2 is SVGAGI. The CDR3 runs 15 residues. The ends lost 10 bases at V and 2 bases at J; junction bases unmatched: 11. CDR3 region: CATQQDRVNTDTQYF. The CDR3 nucleotides read TGTGCCACGCAACAGGACAGGGTGAACACAGATACGCAGTATTTT.

The chain combines TRBV4-2 with TRBJ2-1; 11 bases agree with TRBD2. The CDR3 is made up of 16 amino acids. Germline lookup yields CDR1 LGHNA and CDR2 YNFKEQ. The V gene end was trimmed by 0 bases and the J gene end by 3 bases; junction bases not matched to a gene: 1. CDR3: CASSQDTSGGYNEQFF. The CDR3 DNA follows: TGTGCCAGCAGCCAAGACACTAGCGGGGGCTACAATGAGCAGTTCTTC.

The J gene is TRBJ1-5, the V gene TRBV2; 10 positions agree with TRBD1. This CDR3 comprises 14 residues. The germline V gene encodes CDR1 SNHLY and CDR2 FYNNEI. V lost 7 bases to trimming and J lost 4 bases; unmatched junction nucleotides: 4. The CDR3 loop is CASTMDRGNQPQHF. CDR3 coding DNA: TGTGCCAGCACTATGGACAGGGGGAATCAGCCCCAGCATTTT.

The chain uses TRBV10-2 and TRBJ1-4; the D is unclear. Germline loops: CDR1 WSHSY, CDR2 SAAADI. This CDR3 spans 12 amino acids. Trimming took off 4 bases at V and 8 bases at J, with 8 bases between the two ends. CDR3 residues: CASSASIEKLFF. The CDR3 DNA is TGCGCCAGCAGTGCGTCCATCGAAAAACTGTTTTTT.

This clone has only one observation. This chain connects TRBV27 to TRBJ2-7; 8 bases map to TRBD1. V gave up 4 bases and J gave up 1 base; unmatched junction bases: 3. Per germline, CDR1 MNHEY and CDR2 SMNVEV (reference sequence). The CDR3 loop spans 14 amino acids. CDR3 in amino acids: CASSYRDRSYEQYF. The CDR3 DNA is TGTGCCAGCAGTTACCGGGACAGGTCCTACGAGCAGTACTTC.

The chain has TRBV5-1 and TRBJ2-2; D tentatively fits TRBD1 or TRBD2 (6 bases each). The CDR3 has 16 amino acids. Germline values: CDR1 SGHRS, CDR2 YFSETQ. With 0 bases removed from V and 5 bases from J, the gap between germline ends came to 14 bases. The CDR3 sequence: CASSLDRVGGTGELFF. The CDR3 nucleotides are TGCGCCAGCAGCTTGGACAGGGTCGGAGGGACCGGGGAGCTGTTTTTT.

This clone was recorded a few times. The chain carries TRBV19 and TRBJ2-3, with 8 bases aligning to TRBD2. The CDR3 runs 15 residues. With 3 bases clipped from V and 1 base from J, the junction kept 3 bases outside the gene matches. Germline CDR1 LNHDA, CDR2 SQIVND (reference sequence). CDR3 bases: TGTGCCAGTAGTATTCGGCGGGGGGGCACAGATACGCAGTATTTT. Translation: CASSIRRGGTDTQYF.

This clone occurred once. CDR3 coding DNA: TGTGCCAGCAGCCAAGATTCCGGGTTTGAAGCTTTCTTT. It is translated as CASSQDSGFEAFF. This rearrangement joins TRBV3-1 (or the pseudogene TRBV3-2) to TRBJ1-1; D unclear. The germline gives CDR1 LGHDT, CDR2 YNNKEL (reference sequence). CDR3 size: 13 residues. V was trimmed by 0 bases and J by 7 bases, leaving 9 bases between them.

This clone was seen more than once but under ten times. The rearrangement links TRBV19 to TRBJ2-7; TRBD1 might be the D (6 bases). Trimming removed 2 bases from V and 6 bases from J, with 11 bases in between. Germline CDR1 and CDR2: LNHDA and SQIVND (reference sequence). This CDR3 contains 13 residues. The CDR3 loop is CASSILQGFEQYF. The DNA of the CDR3 is TGTGCCAGTAGTATACTACAGGGCTTCGAGCAGTACTTC. The full variable domain, in which reference TRBV19 and TRBJ2-7 provide the parts outside the CDR3, is DGGITQSPKYLFRKEGQNVTLSCEQNLNHDAMYWYRQDPGQGLRLIYYSQIVNDFQKGDIAEGYSVSREKKESFPLTVTSAQKNPTAFYLCASSILQGFEQYFGPGTRLTVT.

This chain uses TRBV2 with TRBJ1-2, with 10 bases identical to TRBD1. The length of the CDR3 is 14 residues. V shed 7 bases and J 6 bases; nucleotides not matched to a gene: 8. Germline V gives CDR1 SNHLY, CDR2 FYNNEI. CDR3: CASIWVGTGDGYTF. For the CDR3, the DNA is TGTGCCAGCATATGGGTCGGGACAGGGGATGGCTACACCTTC. Based on the CDR3 plus reference TRBV2 and TRBJ1-2, the full variable domain is EPEVTQTPSHQVTQMGQEVILRCVPISNHLYFYWYRQILGQKVEFLVSFYNNEISEKSEIFDDQFSVERPDGSNFTLKIRSTKLEDSAMYFCASIWVGTGDGYTFGSGTRLTVV.

CDR3 in DNA: TGTGCCAGCTCACCACCGGGCGGGACGTCCTACGAGCAGTACTTC. Translating it yields CASSPPGGTSYEQYF. The V call is TRBV18, the J call TRBJ2-7, with D possibly matching TRBD2 (6 bases). V was shortened by 0 bases and J by 1 base, with 10 bases between the two germline ends. This CDR3 comprises 15 residues. In germline, CDR1 is KGHSH, CDR2 LQKENI.

This clone was counted only a few times. The chain joins TRBV9 to TRBJ1-3; tentatively, D is TRBD1 (5 bases). Trimming pared 0 bases from V and 3 bases from J, leaving 10 bases between. This CDR3 contains 15 residues. Germline CDR1 is SGDLS and CDR2 is YYNGEE. The CDR3 loop reads CASSVEGLRGNTIYF. The CDR3 bases are TGTGCCAGCAGCGTAGAGGGGTTACGTGGAAACACCATATATTTT.